These 11 T cell receptor beta chains came from one sample sequenced in a study of regulatory T cells in long-lasting Graves disease. HTBI primers from iRepertoire and Arm-PCR of CDR3 regions yielded the TCR beta libraries. Via MiXCR, TCRdb re-called the multiplex PCR reads, giving one row per CDR3 protein. The sample holds some 340,000 distinct CDR3 sequences; around 23% are singletons and the top ten take under 35%. Documented time point: persistent/refractory GD, antithyroid drugs over 5 years with positive TRAb. Isolated PBMC RNA provided the starting material for the TCR library. The sequencing here drew on peripheral blood mononuclear cells (PBMCs), taken when the disease was refractory, from a patient treated with antithyroid drugs. The receptors shown here come from a woman in her thirties or forties with Graves disease.

The V and J genes are TRBV11-1 and TRBJ2-1; TRBD1 agrees at 12 bases. With 8 bases clipped from V and 7 bases from J, the junction kept 9 bases outside the gene matches. This CDR3 region has 15 residues. Germline lookup yields CDR1 SGHAT and CDR2 FQDESV (reference sequence). CDR3 in DNA: TGTGCCAGCTTCCCGGGACAGGGGGCAAGGAATGAGCAGTTCTTC. The encoded protein is CASFPGQGARNEQFF.

The CDR3 here is CSVKLTGINEKLFF. The CDR3 bases are TGCAGCGTCAAACTGACAGGGATTAATGAAAAACTGTTTTTT. The chain uses TRBV29-1 and TRBJ1-4, with TRBD1 matching over 7 bases. Germline V gives CDR1 SQVTM, CDR2 ANQGSEA. This CDR3 comprises 14 residues. The V segment lost 6 bases and the J segment 4 bases; nucleotides outside the gene matches: 8. Based on the CDR3 plus reference TRBV29-1 and TRBJ1-4, the full variable domain is SAVISQKPSRDICQRGTSLTIQCQVDSQVTMMFWYRQQPGQSLTLIATANQGSEATYESGFVIDKFPISRPNLTFSTLTVSNMSPEDSSIYLCSVKLTGINEKLFFGSGTQLSVL.

The chain couples TRBV20-1 to TRBJ1-4; D uncertain. The CDR3 covers 13 residues. CDR1 and CDR2 from the germline V gene are DFQATT and SNEGSKA (reference sequence). V gave up 4 bases and J gave up 5 bases, with 11 bases separating them. For the CDR3, the DNA is TGCAGTGCTAATATGAGTCCAAATGAAAAACTGTTTTTT. This sequence encodes CSANMSPNEKLFF.

In its sample, this clonotype was seen many times. This chain connects TRBV5-4 to TRBJ2-5; 13 bases line up with TRBD2. The J segment lost 2 bases and the V segment lost 4 bases, leaving 5 bases of the junction unmatched. In germline, CDR1 is SGHNT, CDR2 YYREEE (reference sequence). This CDR3 comprises 16 residues. The chain's CDR3 is CASSTGLAGYQETQYF. In DNA, the CDR3 is TGTGCCAGCAGCACGGGACTAGCGGGATATCAAGAGACCCAGTACTTC. Complete variable domain (other parts from reference TRBV5-4 and TRBJ2-5): ETGVTQSPTHLIKTRGQQVTLRCSSQSGHNTVSWYQQALGQGPQFIFQYYREEENGRGNFPPRFSGLQFPNYSSELNVNALELDDSALYLCASSTGLAGYQETQYFGPGTRLLVL.

This clonotype was recorded many times. The rearrangement links TRBV10-2 to TRBJ1-4; tentatively, D is TRBD1 (6 bases). CDR1 and CDR2 from the germline V gene are WSHSY and SAAADI. Trimming stripped 6 bases from V and 5 bases from J, with 13 bases between. This CDR3 contains 14 residues. This CDR3 is CASSTGTLNEKLFF. The DNA of the CDR3 is TGCGCCAGCAGCACCGGGACACTGAATGAAAAACTGTTTTTT.

This clonotype was counted only a few times. The chain combines TRBV13 with TRBJ1-3; D is ambiguous. The CDR3 has 14 residues. V was clipped by 2 bases and J by 0 bases, with 5 bases between them. Germline CDR1 reads PRHDT; CDR2 reads FYEKMQ (reference sequence). CDR3 sequence: CASSLFSSGNTIYF. CDR3 sequence (DNA): TGTGCCAGCAGCTTATTTTCCTCTGGAAACACCATATATTTT. The full variable domain, in which reference TRBV13 and TRBJ1-3 provide the parts outside the CDR3, is AAGVIQSPRHLIKEKRETATLKCYPIPRHDTVYWYQQGPGQDPQFLISFYEKMQSDKGSIPDRFSAQQFSDYHSELNMSSLELGDSALYFCASSLFSSGNTIYFGEGSWLTVV.

CDR3 DNA: TGTGCCAGCAGCCAAGAGCAATTAGCGGGGAACACCGGGGAGCTGTTTTTT. This codes for CASSQEQLAGNTGELFF. The rearrangement links TRBV7-8 to TRBJ2-2; 7 bases align to TRBD2. V lost 5 bases to trimming and J lost 1 base; unmatched junction nucleotides: 10. There are 17 residues in the CDR3. The germline V gene has CDR1 SGHVS and CDR2 FQNEAQ.

In its sample, this clonotype was seen many times. Written as DNA, the CDR3 is TGTGCCAGCAGTCGAGACAGGGGTATCAATCAGCCCCAGCATTTT. Translation: CASSRDRGINQPQHF. The chain carries TRBV12-3 or TRBV12-4 and TRBJ1-5, with TRBD1 matching over 8 bases. There are 15 residues in the CDR3. The junction had 6 bases not matched to a gene; V was cut back by 5 bases and J by 3 bases.

The genes are TRBV19 and TRBJ2-2; D is uncertain. Germline CDR1 LNHDA, CDR2 SQIVND (reference sequence). The CDR3 has 13 amino acids. For the CDR3, the DNA is TGTGCGGTCGCAGGATCGAACACCGGGGAGCTGTTTTTT. This sequence encodes CAVAGSNTGELFF.

This clonotype was observed many times. The chain has TRBV12-3 or TRBV12-4 and TRBJ1-1; D is perhaps TRBD1 (6 bases). The CDR3 contains 15 residues. The V end was cut by 6 bases, the J end by 0 bases, with 14 bases between. CDR3 nucleotides: TGTGCCAGCAGCCCCCCTTGGGGGCTGAACACTGAAGCTTTCTTT. Translation: CASSPPWGLNTEAFF.

At least ten counts were recorded for this clonotype. The rearrangement uses TRBV2 and TRBJ1-1; no firm D call. The ends were cut back, 5 bases at V and 2 bases at J, with 12 bases in the middle. Germline V CDR1 and CDR2: SNHLY, FYNNEI. CDR3 size: 14 residues. The CDR3 protein is CASSQRTLNTEAFF. CDR3 in DNA: TGTGCCAGCAGTCAACGTACACTAAACACTGAAGCTTTCTTT.